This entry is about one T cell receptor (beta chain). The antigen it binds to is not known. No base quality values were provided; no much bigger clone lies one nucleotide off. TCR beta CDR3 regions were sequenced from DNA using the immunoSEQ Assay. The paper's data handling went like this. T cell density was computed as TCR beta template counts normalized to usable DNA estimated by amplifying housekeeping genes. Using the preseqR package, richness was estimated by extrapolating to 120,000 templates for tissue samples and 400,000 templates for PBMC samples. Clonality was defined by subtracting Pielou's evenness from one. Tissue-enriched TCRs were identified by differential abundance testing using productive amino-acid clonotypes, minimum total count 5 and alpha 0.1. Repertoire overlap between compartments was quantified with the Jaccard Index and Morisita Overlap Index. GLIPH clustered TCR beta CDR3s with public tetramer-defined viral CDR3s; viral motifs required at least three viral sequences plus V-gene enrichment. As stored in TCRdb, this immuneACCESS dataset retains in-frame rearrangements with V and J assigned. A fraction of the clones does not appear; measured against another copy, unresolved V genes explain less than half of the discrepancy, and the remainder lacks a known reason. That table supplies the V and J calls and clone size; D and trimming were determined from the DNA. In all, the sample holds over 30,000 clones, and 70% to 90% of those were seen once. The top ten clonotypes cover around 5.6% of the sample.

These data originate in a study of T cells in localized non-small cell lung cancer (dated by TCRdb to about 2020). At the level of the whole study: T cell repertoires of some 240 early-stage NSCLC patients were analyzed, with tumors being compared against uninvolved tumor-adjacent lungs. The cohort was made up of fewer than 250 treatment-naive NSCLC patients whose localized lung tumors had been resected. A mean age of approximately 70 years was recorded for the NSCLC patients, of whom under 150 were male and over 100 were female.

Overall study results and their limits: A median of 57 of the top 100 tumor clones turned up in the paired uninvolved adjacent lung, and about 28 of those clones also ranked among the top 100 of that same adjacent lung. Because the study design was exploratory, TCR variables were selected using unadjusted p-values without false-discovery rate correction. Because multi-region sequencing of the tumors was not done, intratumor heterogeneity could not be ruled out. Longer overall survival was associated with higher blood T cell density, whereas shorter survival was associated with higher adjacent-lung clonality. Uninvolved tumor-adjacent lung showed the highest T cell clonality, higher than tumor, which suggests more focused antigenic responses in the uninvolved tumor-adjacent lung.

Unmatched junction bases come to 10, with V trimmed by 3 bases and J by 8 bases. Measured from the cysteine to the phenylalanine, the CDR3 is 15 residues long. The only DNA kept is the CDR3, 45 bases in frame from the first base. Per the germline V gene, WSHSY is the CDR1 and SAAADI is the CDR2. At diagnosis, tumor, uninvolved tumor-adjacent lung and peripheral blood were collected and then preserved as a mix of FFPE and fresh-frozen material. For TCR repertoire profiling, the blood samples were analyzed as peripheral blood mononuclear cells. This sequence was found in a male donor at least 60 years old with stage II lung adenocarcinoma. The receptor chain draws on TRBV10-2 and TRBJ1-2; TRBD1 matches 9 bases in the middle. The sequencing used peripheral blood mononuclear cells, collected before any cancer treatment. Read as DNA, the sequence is TGCGCCAGCAGTGATCTCGTGGACAGGGGCGGCGGCTACACCTTC. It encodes CASSDLVDRGGGYTF.